This T cell receptor beta chain was recorded in a study of identical twins. This clonotype was seen at least ten times. Its antigen is still unknown. TCRdb ran MiXCR on the 5' RACE reads and lists one entry per CDR3 protein. This sample has around 300,000 distinct CDR3 sequences; 8% to 9% occur once, and the top ten carry approximately 2%. The CDR3 is made up of 14 amino acids. Between the trimmed V and J ends, which lost 3 bases and 0 bases, there was a span of 6 bases. Germline assignment: CDR1 ENHRY and CDR2 SYGVKD. Study conclusions and caveats: Recombination models fit unrelated individuals' TCR alpha sharing but underestimated twins'.

These same data were also listed under a study on yellow fever vaccine responses in identical twins.

Specimen: memory (CD45RO+) T cells sorted from blood. This chain connects TRBV10-3 to TRBJ1-3, with D hard to call. The TCR originated in a young woman in good health. The CDR3: CAISDGFSGNTIYF. In DNA, the CDR3 is TGTGCCATCAGTGATGGTTTCTCTGGAAACACCATATATTTT.